This TCR beta chain appears in the sequencing data of a study of CD8+ T cells in alopecia areata. Treatment denoted: oral pan-JAK inhibitor, 5-10 mg twice daily. Peripheral blood and lesional scalp punch biopsies were taken from alopecia areata patients. In each case, RNA was isolated and then reverse transcribed into cDNA as the sequencing template. Method: immunoSEQ multiplex PCR; TCRdb's copy keeps in-frame clones and lacks some. The sample holds 150,000 to 200,000 clones, about 60% seen once. This CDR3 comprises 15 residues. Germline-derived CDR1 and CDR2 are SGHDT and YYEEEE. The junction had 9 bases not matched to a gene; V was cut back by 7 bases and J by 0 bases. Study-wide results and limits: Tofacitinib significantly decreased scalp clonality and expanded CD8+ clones among top 100.

As concerns this clone: Its specificity is not known.

This TCR was sampled from a human donor with alopecia areata. This chain connects TRBV5-6 to TRBJ2-7; 8 bases fit TRBD1. The material was CD8+ T cells sorted from blood, obtained at week 24, from a patient treated with tofacitinib. The CDR3 DNA reads as TGTGCCAGCGTCTCTAGACAGGGGATCTCCTACGAGCAGTACTTC. Translated: CASVSRQGISYEQYF.